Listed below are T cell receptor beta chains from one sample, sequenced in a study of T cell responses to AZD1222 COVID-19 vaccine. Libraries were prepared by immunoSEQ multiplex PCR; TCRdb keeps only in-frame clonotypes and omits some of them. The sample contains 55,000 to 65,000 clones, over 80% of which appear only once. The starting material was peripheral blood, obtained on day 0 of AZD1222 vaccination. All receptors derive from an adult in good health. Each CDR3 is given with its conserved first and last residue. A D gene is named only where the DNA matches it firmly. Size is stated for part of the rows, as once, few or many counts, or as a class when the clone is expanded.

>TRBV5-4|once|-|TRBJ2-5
TGTGCCAGCAGCTTGGACGAGGGAAAAGAGACCCAGTACTTC
CASSLDEGKETQYF
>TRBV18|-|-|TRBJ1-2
TGTGCCAGCTCACACGAACTAGCTAACTATGGCTACACCTTC
CASSHELANYGYTF
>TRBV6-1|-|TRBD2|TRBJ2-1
TGTGCCAGCAGTGAAGTAAGTAGCGGGAGTAAGGGTGAGCAGTTCTTC
CASSEVSSGSKGEQFF
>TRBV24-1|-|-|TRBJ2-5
TGTGCCACCAGTGACCCCAAAAGACTCCCGAAAGAGACCCAGTACTTC
CATSDPKRLPKETQYF
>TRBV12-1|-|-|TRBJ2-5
TGTGCCAGCAGCTTTGGACCGGGAGGTAAGTCCCAGTACTTC
CASSFGPGGKSQYF
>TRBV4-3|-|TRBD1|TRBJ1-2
TGCGCCAGCAGCCTAGACAGGGGATACACTTATGGCTACACCTTC
CASSLDRGYTYGYTF
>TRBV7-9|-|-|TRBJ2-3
TGTGCCAGCAGCTTCGGCGGGATGTATACAGATACGCAGTATTTT
CASSFGGMYTDTQYF
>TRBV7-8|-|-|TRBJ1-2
TGTGCCAGCAGCTTAGACGTAGGGTTTCTTGGCTACACCTTC
CASSLDVGFLGYTF
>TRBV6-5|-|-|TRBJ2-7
TGTGCCAGCCGGATCCGGGACACCTCCTACGAGCAGTACTTC
CASRIRDTSYEQYF
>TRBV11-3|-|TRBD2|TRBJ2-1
TGTGCCAGCAGCCGAGCGGGAAGACACAATGAGCAGTTCTTC
CASSRAGRHNEQFF
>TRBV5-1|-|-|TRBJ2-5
TGCGCCAGCAGCTTGGAGGGGCGGGAGACCCAGTACTTC
CASSLEGRETQYF
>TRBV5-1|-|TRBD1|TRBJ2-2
TGCGCCAGCAGCTTAGGCAGGGGGCGAACCGGGGAGCTGTTTTTT
CASSLGRGRTGELFF
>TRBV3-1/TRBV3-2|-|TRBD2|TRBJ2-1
TGTGCCAGCACCGGGACTAGCAGCTACAATGAGCAGTTCTTC
CASTGTSSYNEQFF
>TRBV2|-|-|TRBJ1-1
TGTGCCAGCAAACTGGGGATCACAGCAGGTTTGAACACTGAAGCTTTCTTT
CASKLGITAGLNTEAFF
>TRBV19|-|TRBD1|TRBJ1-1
TGTGCCACCTCCGGGACAGGGAACACTGAAGCTTTCTTT
CATSGTGNTEAFF
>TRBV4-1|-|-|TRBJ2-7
TGCGCCAGCAGCCAAGGTAGGCAGGGTGGTTCCTACGAGCAGTACTTC
CASSQGRQGGSYEQYF
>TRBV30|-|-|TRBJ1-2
TGTGCCTGGACCAACGGTGGGGGCAACTATGGCTACACCTTC
CAWTNGGGNYGYTF
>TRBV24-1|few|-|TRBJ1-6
TGTGCCACCAGTGATAACTGGGATAATTCACCCCTCCACTTT
CATSDNWDNSPLHF
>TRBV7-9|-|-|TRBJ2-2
TGTGCCAGCAGCTTACGAGGGGCGAACACCGGGGAGCTGTTTTTT
CASSLRGANTGELFF
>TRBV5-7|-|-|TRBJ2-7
TGTGCCAGCAGCTTCAATGGTCCGGGGGTCGGTCATCGGTACTTC
CASSFNGPGVGHRYF
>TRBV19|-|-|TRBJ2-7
TGTGCCAGTGCCTCCACCCGGGACAACGAGCAGTACTTC
CASASTRDNEQYF
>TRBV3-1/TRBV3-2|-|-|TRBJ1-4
TGTGCCAGCAGCGGACAACCAACTAATGAAAAACTGTTTTTT
CASSGQPTNEKLFF